This T cell receptor (beta chain) was profiled in a study of T cell responses to AZD1222 COVID-19 vaccine. Findings and caveats of the study: Of spike-specific TCRs, nearly half reportedly target regions left unmutated in variants. Receipt of two AZD1222 doses was followed by a rise in Spike-specific TCR breadth and depth.

For this clone: What it binds is not known.

The V end was cut by 3 bases, the J end by 9 bases, with 11 bases between. This CDR3 is 13 amino acids long. Data came from immunoSEQ multiplex PCR; TCRdb stores just in-frame clones and leaves some out. The sample holds about 66,000 clones, 79% seen once. This rearrangement joins TRBV12-3 or TRBV12-4 to TRBJ2-2, with D possibly being TRBD2 (5 bases). The receptor was isolated from an adult in good health. The material was peripheral blood, obtained on day 0 of MenACWY control vaccination. Written as DNA, the CDR3 is TGTGCCAGCAGTTTCGGGGAGCTGAGGGAGCTGTTTTTT. Translating gives CASSFGELRELFF.